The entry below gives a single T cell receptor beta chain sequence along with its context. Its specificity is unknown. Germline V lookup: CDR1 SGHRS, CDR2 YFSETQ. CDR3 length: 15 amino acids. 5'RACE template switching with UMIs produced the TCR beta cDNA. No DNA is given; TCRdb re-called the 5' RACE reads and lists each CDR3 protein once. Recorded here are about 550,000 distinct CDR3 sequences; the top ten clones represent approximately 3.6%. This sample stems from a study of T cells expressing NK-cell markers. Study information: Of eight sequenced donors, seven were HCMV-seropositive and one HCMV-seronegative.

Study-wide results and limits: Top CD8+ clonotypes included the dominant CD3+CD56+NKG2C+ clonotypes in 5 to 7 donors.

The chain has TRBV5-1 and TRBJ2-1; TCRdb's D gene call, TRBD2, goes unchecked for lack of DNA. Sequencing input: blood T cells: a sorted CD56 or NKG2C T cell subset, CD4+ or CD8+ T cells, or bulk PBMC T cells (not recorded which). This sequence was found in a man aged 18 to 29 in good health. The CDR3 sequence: CASSPRTSGYNEQFF.